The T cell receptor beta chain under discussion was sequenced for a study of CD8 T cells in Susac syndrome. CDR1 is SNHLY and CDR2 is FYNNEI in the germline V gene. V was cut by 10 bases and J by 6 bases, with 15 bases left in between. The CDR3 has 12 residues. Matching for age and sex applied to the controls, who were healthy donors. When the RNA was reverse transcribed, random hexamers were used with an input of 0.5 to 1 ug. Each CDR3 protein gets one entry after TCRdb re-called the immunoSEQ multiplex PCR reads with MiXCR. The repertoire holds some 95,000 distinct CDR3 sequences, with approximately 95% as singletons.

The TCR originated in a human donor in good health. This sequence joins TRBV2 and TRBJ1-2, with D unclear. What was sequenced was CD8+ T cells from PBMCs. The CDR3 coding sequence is TGTGCCACCCTTAGGGAAGGCGATGGCTACACCTTC. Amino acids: CATLREGDGYTF.